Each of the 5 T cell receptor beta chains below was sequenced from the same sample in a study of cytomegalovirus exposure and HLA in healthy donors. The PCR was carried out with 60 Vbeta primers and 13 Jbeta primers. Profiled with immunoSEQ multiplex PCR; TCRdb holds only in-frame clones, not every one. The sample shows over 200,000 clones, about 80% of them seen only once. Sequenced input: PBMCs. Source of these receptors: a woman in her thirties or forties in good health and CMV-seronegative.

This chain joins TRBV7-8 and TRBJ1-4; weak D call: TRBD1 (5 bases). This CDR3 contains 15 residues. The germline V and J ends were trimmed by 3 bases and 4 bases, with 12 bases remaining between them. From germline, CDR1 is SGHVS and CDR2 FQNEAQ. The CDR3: CASSFLGGGNEKLFF. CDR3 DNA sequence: TGTGCCAGCAGCTTCCTGGGGGGGGGTAATGAAAAACTGTTTTTT.

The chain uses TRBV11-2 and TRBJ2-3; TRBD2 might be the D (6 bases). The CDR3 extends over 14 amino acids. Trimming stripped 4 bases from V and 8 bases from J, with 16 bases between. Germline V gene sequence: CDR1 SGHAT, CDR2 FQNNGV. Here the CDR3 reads CASSYFLGLLTQYF. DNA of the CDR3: TGTGCCAGCAGCTACTTCCTGGGACTTCTTACGCAGTATTTT.

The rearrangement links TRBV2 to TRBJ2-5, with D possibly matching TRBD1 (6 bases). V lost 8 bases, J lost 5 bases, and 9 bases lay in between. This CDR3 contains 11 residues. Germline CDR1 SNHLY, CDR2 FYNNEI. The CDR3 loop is CASQGLETQYF. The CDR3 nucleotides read TGTGCCAGCCAGGGGTTGGAGACCCAGTACTTC.

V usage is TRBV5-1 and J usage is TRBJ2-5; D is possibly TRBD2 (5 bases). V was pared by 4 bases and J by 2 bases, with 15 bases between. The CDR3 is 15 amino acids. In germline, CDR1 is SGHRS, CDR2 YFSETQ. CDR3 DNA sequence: TGCGCCAGCAGCCCCGGGGTAGCCGAGCAAGAGACCCAGTACTTC. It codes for CASSPGVAEQETQYF. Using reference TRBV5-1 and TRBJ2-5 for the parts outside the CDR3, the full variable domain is KAGVTQTPRYLIKTRGQQVTLSCSPISGHRSVSWYQQTPGQGLQFLFEYFSETQRNKGNFPGRFSGRQFSNSRSEMNVSTLELGDSALYLCASSPGVAEQETQYFGPGTRLLVL.

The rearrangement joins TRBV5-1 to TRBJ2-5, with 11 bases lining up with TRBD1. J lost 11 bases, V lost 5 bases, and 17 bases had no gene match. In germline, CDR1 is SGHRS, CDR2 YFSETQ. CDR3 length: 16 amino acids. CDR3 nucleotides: TGCGCCAGCAGTCCGAAGATAGGACAGGGGGCGAGGGAGCAGTACTTC. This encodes CASSPKIGQGAREQYF.